This T cell receptor beta chain was identified in a study of cytomegalovirus exposure and HLA in healthy donors. Study outcomes and limitations: Previously analyzed data showed that most TCR beta V segments were productive at a frequency of about 87% or about 30%. Among the sequence variants, a highly shared cluster was likely an artifact of sequencing.

In the PCR, 60 Vbeta and 13 Jbeta primers were used. Method: immunoSEQ multiplex PCR; TCRdb's copy keeps in-frame clones and lacks some. The data contain about 250,000 clones, roughly two thirds of them singletons. The CDR3 consists of 11 residues. Trimming removed 7 bases from V and 1 base from J, with 7 bases in between. Germline assignment: CDR1 SQVTM and CDR2 ANQGSEA. Healthy bone marrow donors supplied every sample. This clone was seen a few times. Its specificity is not known. This sequence originates from a female donor in good health and CMV-seronegative. This chain links TRBV29-1 with TRBJ1-1; D uncertain. Sequenced input: PBMCs. The CDR3 here is CSASRNTEAFF. CDR3 nucleotide sequence: TGCAGCGCGAGTCGGAACACTGAAGCTTTCTTT. Full variable domain (rest looked up from reference TRBV29-1 and TRBJ1-1): SAVISQKPSRDICQRGTSLTIQCQVDSQVTMMFWYRQQPGQSLTLIATANQGSEATYESGFVIDKFPISRPNLTFSTLTVSNMSPEDSSIYLCSASRNTEAFFGQGTRLTVV.